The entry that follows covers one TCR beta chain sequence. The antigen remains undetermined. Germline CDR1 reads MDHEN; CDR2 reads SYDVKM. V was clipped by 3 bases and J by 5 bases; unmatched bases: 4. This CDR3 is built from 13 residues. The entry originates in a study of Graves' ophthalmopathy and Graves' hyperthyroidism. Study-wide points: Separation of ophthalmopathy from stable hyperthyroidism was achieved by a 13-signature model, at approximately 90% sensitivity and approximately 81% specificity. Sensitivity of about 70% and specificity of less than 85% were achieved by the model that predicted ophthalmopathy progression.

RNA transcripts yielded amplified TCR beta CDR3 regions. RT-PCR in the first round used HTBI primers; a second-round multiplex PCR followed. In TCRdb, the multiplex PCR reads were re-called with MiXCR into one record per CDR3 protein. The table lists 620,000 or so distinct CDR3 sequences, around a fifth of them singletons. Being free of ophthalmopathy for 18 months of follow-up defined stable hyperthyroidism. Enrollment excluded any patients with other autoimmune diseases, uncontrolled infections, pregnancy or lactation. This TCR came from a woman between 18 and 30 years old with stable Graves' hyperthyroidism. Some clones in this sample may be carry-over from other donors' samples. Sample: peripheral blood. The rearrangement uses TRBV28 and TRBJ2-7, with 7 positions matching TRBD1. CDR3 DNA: TGTGCCAGCAGTTTTAGGGGGCATAACGAGCAGTACTTC. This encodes CASSFRGHNEQYF.